This TCR beta chain was sequenced in a study of beta chain features in type 1 diabetes. Study results and caveats: The study found fewer insertions and more deletions at VDJ junctions in type 1 diabetes patients. A definitive answer on HLA type influencing TCRB rearrangement was not reached here. Comparison showed that naive, central memory and Treg TCRB repertoires appeared more similar among patients than among healthy donors. Sequencing the cDNA could make cells with high TCR expression show up more than they should.

Trimming stripped 5 bases from V and 6 bases from J, with 19 bases between. The V gene's germline CDR1 is MNHEY and CDR2 SVGAGI. The CDR3 length is 15 residues. Points on this clone: Its antigen is undetermined.

Isolated RNA was reverse transcribed in full, so expressed TCRB transcripts were sequenced. The table came from immunoSEQ multiplex PCR; TCRdb's copy has only in-frame clones and leaves some out. Among under 300,000 clones listed, 25% to 30% were seen once. This sequence originates from a man aged 30-40 years in good health. The chain carries TRBV6-5 and TRBJ1-1, with D hard to call. Material: central memory CD4+ T cells from blood. CDR3 amino acids: CASSPNNFGKAEAFF. Written as DNA, the CDR3 is TGTGCCAGCAGTCCCAACAACTTCGGTAAAGCTGAAGCTTTCTTT.